The present entry profiles one T cell receptor beta chain with its context. Its specificity is not known. The junction and the germline gene differ at one end; a read error may be behind it. Libraries were prepared by immunoSEQ multiplex PCR; TCRdb keeps only in-frame clonotypes and omits some of them. The profile covers approximately 120,000 clones, with 70% to 90% appearing a single time and over 8% taken by the ten largest. Germline-derived CDR1 and CDR2 are MNHEY and SMNVEV (reference sequence). The CDR3 has 16 residues. This entry belongs to a study of T cell responses to AZD1222 COVID-19 vaccine. Notes on the study in general: The donors showed a predominance of white British ancestry and of females, with possible underestimation of clonal diversity. An increase in Spike-specific TCR breadth and depth was observed after two AZD1222 doses.

Sequencing was performed on peripheral blood, taken 28 days after the second AZD1222 dose. The origin of this receptor is an adult who received the AZD1222 COVID-19 vaccine. This rearrangement joins TRBV27 to TRBJ2-1; 13 positions match TRBD2. The CDR3 loop reads CASSSLAGGPYNEQFF. For the CDR3, the DNA is TGTGCCAGCAGTTCACTAGCGGGAGGGCCCTATAATGAGCAGTTCTTC.